The 8 T cell receptor beta chains in this list originate from one sample, sequenced in a study of T cell responses to AZD1222 COVID-19 vaccine (dated by TCRdb to the early 2020s). The sample's time point label, decoded: about 28 days (+/-7) after the second vaccine dose. Libraries came from the immunoSEQ multiplex PCR assay. TCRdb took over this immuneACCESS table, retaining in-frame rearrangements with V and J assigned. Such tables are incomplete; in checked studies, under half of the missing clones stem from an unresolved V gene, and the remainder is unexplained. This sample lists about 110,000 clones; around 92% were detected once. The top ten constitute under 9.5% of the sample. Sequenced here: peripheral blood, sampled 28 days after the second AZD1222 dose. The origin of the receptors is an adult who received the AZD1222 COVID-19 vaccine.

The chain carries TRBV20-1 and TRBJ1-4; 8 bases are shared with TRBD1. The CDR3 runs 15 residues. The junction had 11 bases not matched to a gene; V was cut back by 3 bases and J by 8 bases. From germline, CDR1 is DFQATT and CDR2 SNEGSKA (reference sequence). The CDR3: CSASRSRTGKEKLFF. The CDR3 nucleotides are TGCAGTGCTAGTCGGTCAAGGACAGGGAAAGAAAAACTGTTTTTT.

In its sample, this clone was seen once. This chain links TRBV5-1 with TRBJ2-1; D is ambiguous. This CDR3 has 13 residues. Germline values: CDR1 SGHRS, CDR2 YFSETQ. The V end was cut by 4 bases, the J end by 8 bases, with 13 bases between. The CDR3 spells CASSLWRSDEQFF. The CDR3, as DNA: TGCGCCAGCAGCCTATGGAGAAGCGATGAGCAGTTCTTC.

This chain links TRBV5-8 with TRBJ1-5; 9 bases fit TRBD1. This CDR3 has 17 amino acids. Germline V gene sequence: CDR1 SGHTS, CDR2 YDEGEE. V shed 3 bases, J shed 2 bases, and the junction held 9 bases outside the gene matches. CDR3 nucleotide sequence: TGTGCCAGCAGCTCCGGGACAGGGAGTATGGGCAATCAGCCCCAGCATTTT. This sequence encodes CASSSGTGSMGNQPQHF.

On this clone: This specimen includes other DNA sequences encoding the same CDR3. The V call is TRBV19, the J call TRBJ2-5, with TRBD1 matching 8 bases. The trim removed 3 bases at V and 4 bases at J, leaving 4 bases unmatched. The germline V gene has CDR1 LNHDA and CDR2 SQIVND (reference sequence). This CDR3 has 14 residues. CDR3 sequence reads: CASSIGQGAETQYF. The DNA for the CDR3 is TGTGCCAGTAGTATTGGACAGGGCGCAGAGACCCAGTACTTC.

The V and J genes are TRBV6-4 and TRBJ2-3, with 11 positions matching TRBD2. Looked up from germline, CDR1 is MRHNA and CDR2 is SNTAGT. CDR3 length: 15 residues. Trimming at V came to 5 bases and at J to 1 base, leaving 2 bases not matched to a gene. The CDR3 reads CASSLSGRGTDTQYF. CDR3 bases: TGTGCCAGCAGTCTTAGCGGGAGGGGCACAGATACGCAGTATTTT.

The chain couples TRBV5-1 to TRBJ2-3, with 7 bases that match TRBD1. The J segment lost 6 bases and the V segment lost 2 bases, leaving 9 bases of the junction unmatched. This CDR3 contains 15 residues. CDR1 is SGHRS and CDR2 is YFSETQ in the germline V gene. The CDR3 coding sequence is TGCGCCAGCAGCTTCCCCGGACAGGTGAGGGATACGCAGTATTTT. The encoded protein is CASSFPGQVRDTQYF. Complete variable domain (other parts from reference TRBV5-1 and TRBJ2-3): KAGVTQTPRYLIKTRGQQVTLSCSPISGHRSVSWYQQTPGQGLQFLFEYFSETQRNKGNFPGRFSGRQFSNSRSEMNVSTLELGDSALYLCASSFPGQVRDTQYFGPGTRLTVL.

The count of this clone is one. The chain couples TRBV6-5 to TRBJ2-7; no clear D gene. This CDR3 region has 12 residues. Germline V gives CDR1 MNHEY, CDR2 SVGAGI. V lost 6 bases and J 5 bases, leaving 11 bases between the germline ends. The CDR3 region has the DNA TGTGCCAGCAGCTCTGTGAGGAACGAGCAGTACTTC. Amino acid sequence: CASSSVRNEQYF.

The chain carries TRBV9 and TRBJ2-3; 9 bases are a match to TRBD2. This CDR3 region has 17 residues. V lost 0 bases to trimming and J lost 2 bases; unmatched junction nucleotides: 7. Germline V gene sequence: CDR1 SGDLS, CDR2 YYNGEE. The CDR3 loop is CASSVEGGGASTDTQYF. Here the CDR3 DNA reads TGTGCCAGCAGCGTAGAGGGCGGGGGGGCCTCCACAGATACGCAGTATTTT.